These T cell receptor beta chains were read from a single sample in a study of T-cell memory formation after mild COVID-19. TCRdb re-analysed the 5' RACE reads in MiXCR, keeping a single row per CDR3 protein. Of approximately 180,000 distinct CDR3 sequences in the sample, approximately 16% are singletons; the top ten hold approximately 2.2%. Sequenced sample: PBMCs or a T cell subset sorted from them (not recorded which). All receptors derive from an adult woman who had mild COVID-19 (a few samples of this study predate the infection). Cell type and time point are not known. Each CDR3 is given with its conserved first and last residue. The D gene is left open where the match is weak. Only part of the rows carry a size: once, few, many, or a class if the clone is expanded.

CDR3 protein,CDR3 DNA,J gene,clone size,V gene,D gene
CASSLASGDYEQYF,TGTGCCAGCAGTCTGGCTAGCGGGGACTACGAGCAGTACTTC,TRBJ2-7,many,TRBV5-5,TRBD2
CASTRGSRNTEAFF,TGTGCCAGCACCCGCGGGAGCCGAAACACTGAAGCTTTCTTT,TRBJ1-1,.,TRBV12-3/TRBV12-4,.
CASSTLRDRLFTGELFF,TGTGCCAGCAGCACGCTCCGGGACAGGCTCTTCACCGGGGAGCTGTTTTTT,TRBJ2-2,.,TRBV21-1,.
CASSSPTGVGTEAFF,TGTGCCAGCAGCTCGCCGACAGGGGTTGGGACTGAAGCTTTCTTT,TRBJ1-1,few,TRBV7-2,TRBD1
CSARVLAGVIHNEQFF,TGCAGTGCTAGGGTACTAGCGGGGGTCATCCACAATGAGCAGTTCTTC,TRBJ2-1,.,TRBV20-1,TRBD2
CASGRARGYTF,TGTGCCAGCGGAAGGGCTCGCGGCTACACCTTC,TRBJ1-2,.,TRBV12-3/TRBV12-4,.
CSARDKAGGGAGWETQYF,TGCAGTGCTAGAGATAAGGCTGGTGGGGGCGCAGGTTGGGAGACCCAGTACTTC,TRBJ2-5,few,TRBV20-1,.
CASTASTGTWQFF,TGTGCCAGCACCGCCTCTACCGGGACCTGGCAGTTCTTC,TRBJ2-1,few,TRBV6-1,.
CACSLYQDRGSEAFF,TGTGCCTGCAGTTTATATCAGGACAGGGGGTCAGAAGCTTTCTTT,TRBJ1-1,.,TRBV12-3/TRBV12-4,TRBD1
CASSLSGANNQPQHF,TGTGCCAGCAGCTTAAGCGGGGCGAACAATCAGCCCCAGCATTTT,TRBJ1-5,.,TRBV7-9,.
CASSLGQGAFNEQFF,TGTGCCAGCAGCCTGGGACAGGGGGCATTCAATGAGCAGTTCTTC,TRBJ2-1,few,TRBV5-4,TRBD1
CASSLGGARTGELFF,TGTGCCAGCAGCCTAGGGGGGGCTCGCACCGGGGAGCTGTTTTTT,TRBJ2-2,many,TRBV3-1,.
CASSDATRGVAFF,TGTGCCAGCAGTGATGCGACTCGGGGGGTAGCCTTCTTT,TRBJ1-1,.,TRBV12-3/TRBV12-4,.
CATGQLDYEQYF,TGTGCCACGGGACAGTTGGACTACGAGCAGTACTTC,TRBJ2-7,.,TRBV10-3,TRBD1
CASSLASVPNTGELFF,TGTGCCAGCAGCTTAGCTAGCGTCCCGAACACCGGGGAGCTGTTTTTT,TRBJ2-2,.,TRBV7-2,.
CSAYLQGRYEQYF,TGCAGTGCCTACCTGCAGGGGCGATACGAGCAGTACTTC,TRBJ2-7,.,TRBV20-1,.
CASSSVRDYTDTQYF,TGTGCCAGCAGCTCCGTCCGGGACTACACAGATACGCAGTATTTT,TRBJ2-3,few,TRBV7-9,TRBD2
CASSLPGTGGYNEQFF,TGTGCCAGCAGCTTACCCGGGACAGGGGGTTACAATGAGCAGTTCTTC,TRBJ2-1,.,TRBV7-9,TRBD1
CASSVQTSSTDTQYF,TGTGCCAGCAGTGTTCAGACCTCTAGCACAGATACGCAGTATTTT,TRBJ2-3,few,TRBV2,.
CASSISGASGGFF,TGTGCCAGCAGCATATCCGGGGCAAGCGGGGGATTCTTC,TRBJ2-1,few,TRBV5-6,TRBD2
CASSASSYEQYF,TGTGCCAGCAGTGCTTCCTCCTACGAGCAGTACTTC,TRBJ2-7,.,TRBV6-2/TRBV6-3,.
CASSYSAGGPRGTDTQYF,TGTGCCAGCAGTTACTCGGCGGGGGGGCCACGGGGGACAGATACGCAGTATTTT,TRBJ2-3,many,TRBV6-6,TRBD2
CASSQTRGGQYF,TGCGCCAGCAGCCAAACCCGCGGGGGGCAGTATTTT,TRBJ2-3,.,TRBV4-1,TRBD2
CASRPDRGGLGAQHF,TGTGCCAGTCGCCCGGACAGGGGGGGGCTTGGGGCCCAGCATTTT,TRBJ1-5,.,TRBV19,TRBD1
CASRPTGYWREQFF,TGTGCCAGCAGACCTACGGGGTATTGGCGTGAGCAGTTCTTC,TRBJ2-1,.,TRBV6-6,.
CASSLGQGLGEQYF,TGTGCCAGCAGCTTAGGCCAGGGGCTGGGAGAGCAGTACTTC,TRBJ2-7,.,TRBV7-9,.
CASRPSRYTEAFF,TGTGCCAGCAGACCTAGCAGATACACTGAAGCTTTCTTT,TRBJ1-1,few,TRBV6-5,.
CSARDQKRLGYEQYF,TGCAGTGCTAGAGATCAGAAGAGGCTCGGGTACGAGCAGTACTTC,TRBJ2-7,.,TRBV20-1,.
CASTVRTGPYEQYF,TGCGCCAGCACCGTCCGGACAGGTCCCTACGAGCAGTACTTC,TRBJ2-7,.,TRBV5-1,TRBD1
CASSQLPSYEQYF,TGCGCCAGCAGCCAATTACCTAGCTACGAGCAGTACTTC,TRBJ2-7,many,TRBV4-3,.
CASRPDRVGEKLFF,TGTGCCAGCAGACCCGACAGGGTCGGTGAAAAACTGTTTTTT,TRBJ1-4,.,TRBV6-1,TRBD1
CASSPRVVGGSGELFF,TGTGCCAGCAGCCCTAGGGTAGTTGGGGGCAGCGGGGAGCTGTTTTTT,TRBJ2-2,.,TRBV9,.
CASSLAASVLETQYF,TGTGCCAGCAGTTTAGCCGCAAGCGTCCTGGAGACCCAGTACTTC,TRBJ2-5,few,TRBV12-3/TRBV12-4,.
CASSLVSGDNEQFF,TGTGCCAGCAGCTTGGTTTCCGGAGACAATGAGCAGTTCTTC,TRBJ2-1,.,TRBV5-4,.
CASSVEQTGELFF,TGTGCCAGCAGCGTAGAGCAAACCGGGGAGCTGTTTTTT,TRBJ2-2,.,TRBV9,.
CASSLTGHDDTQYF,TGTGCCAGCAGCTTAACGGGACACGACGATACGCAGTATTTT,TRBJ2-3,few,TRBV7-9,.
CATSNRRGADTQYF,TGTGCCACCTCAAACCGGCGGGGCGCAGATACGCAGTATTTT,TRBJ2-3,.,TRBV15,.
CASSVGSTSGRGYEQYF,TGTGCCAGCAGCGTAGGGTCGACTAGCGGGAGGGGTTACGAGCAGTACTTC,TRBJ2-7,.,TRBV9,TRBD2
CASSRGGQPQHF,TGTGCCAGCAGTCGAGGGGGGCAGCCCCAGCATTTT,TRBJ1-5,many,TRBV12-3/TRBV12-4,.
CASSHGAGYEQYF,TGTGCCAGCAGCCACGGCGCGGGCTACGAGCAGTACTTC,TRBJ2-7,few,TRBV7-3,.
CASRRGGDTQYF,TGTGCCAGCAGGCGCGGGGGCGATACGCAGTATTTT,TRBJ2-3,.,TRBV2,.
CATSDFVRDSDTQYF,TGTGCCACCAGTGACTTCGTAAGGGATTCAGATACGCAGTATTTT,TRBJ2-3,.,TRBV24-1,.